This T cell receptor (beta chain) is from a study of blood T cells in healthy people across ages. The CDR3 is 19 amino acids. Germline CDR1 reads DFQATT; CDR2 reads SNEGSKA (reference sequence). With V trimmed by 3 bases and J by 1 base, 12 bases remained unmatched. In this sample, this clonotype turned up once. A second 7 to 11 cycle PCR used barcoded and J-beta primers. TCRdb passed the 5' RACE reads through MiXCR, listing each CDR3 protein once. The sample has hundreds of thousands of distinct CDR3 sequences, approximately 50% seen once. The TCR originated in a man aged 60 to 75 in good health. The rearrangement uses TRBV20-1 and TRBJ2-5; 15 bases align to TRBD2. Input material: blood. CDR3 DNA: TGCAGTGCTAGTTTTCTGGGACTAGCGGGGGGCCCTATCCAAGAGACCCAGTACTTC. Amino acids: CSASFLGLAGGPIQETQYF.